Presented here are 10 T cell receptor beta chains from one specimen sequenced in a study of T cells in Graves' hyperthyroidism and ophthalmopathy. Regions amplified from RNA transcripts were the TCR beta CDR3 regions. The HTBI primer set was used in a first-round RT-PCR of the TCR CDR3. Using its own MiXCR run on the multiplex PCR reads, TCRdb lists one record per CDR3 protein. The data contain around 350,000 distinct CDR3 sequences, approximately 14% of them seen just once; the ten biggest clones take up around a fifth. Sequencing used blood. These receptors came from a woman aged 25 to 45 with Graves' ophthalmopathy.

The rearrangement uses TRBV24-1 and TRBJ2-7; 9 positions match TRBD1. V lost 4 bases, J lost 3 bases, and 6 bases stayed unmatched. The CDR3 is made up of 15 amino acids. The germline CDR1 and CDR2 sequences are KGHDR and SFDVKD. The CDR3 bases are TGTGCCACCAGTGAAACCGGGACAGGGTACTACGAGCAGTACTTC. This gives the protein CATSETGTGYYEQYF.

As for this clonotype: Lacking the conserved final phenylalanine or tryptophan, this CDR3 likely reflects a read error. The rearrangement joins TRBV7-2 to TRBJ2-1; D is perhaps TRBD1 (5 bases). This CDR3 contains 15 residues. The germline V and J ends were trimmed by 1 base and 7 bases, with 14 bases remaining between them. Per germline, CDR1 SGHTA and CDR2 FQGNSA. CDR3 loop: CASSLDRTRWNEQFL. The DNA of the CDR3 is TGTGCCAGCAGCTTAGACAGGACGAGGTGGAATGAGCAGTTCCTC.

This clonotype was seen at least ten times. The rearrangement links TRBV5-5 to TRBJ1-6; a weak D match, TRBD1 (5 bases). With 0 bases removed from V and 7 bases from J, the gap between germline ends came to 8 bases. CDR1 and CDR2 (germline): SGHKS, YYEKEE (reference sequence). CDR3 size: 14 residues. CDR3: CASSLVGANSPLHF. The CDR3 region has the DNA TGTGCCAGCAGCTTGGTAGGGGCCAATTCACCCCTCCACTTT.

This clonotype came up many times. The chain recombines TRBV27 with TRBJ2-1, with TRBD1 matching over 9 bases. The CDR3 is 17 residues long. J lost 8 bases, V lost 2 bases, and 13 bases had no gene match. CDR1 and CDR2 (germline): MNHEY, SMNVEV (reference sequence). The CDR3 region is CASSLEPLRTGVDEQFF. In DNA form, the CDR3 reads TGTGCCAGCAGTTTAGAGCCCCTCCGGACAGGGGTGGATGAGCAGTTCTTC.

This clonotype came up many times. The chain links TRBV7-9 to TRBJ2-1, with a weak D call TRBD1 (5 bases). Germline V gene lookup returns CDR1 SEHNR and CDR2 FQNEAQ (reference sequence). The V and J ends lost 10 bases and 8 bases respectively, with 15 bases between them. This CDR3 spans 12 amino acids. The CDR3 DNA sequence: TGTGCCACCGCACAGGTCCCATATGAGCAGTTCTTC. Its protein product is CATAQVPYEQFF.

This chain joins TRBV27 and TRBJ1-5; D perhaps matches TRBD1 (5 bases). The CDR3 consists of 16 residues. Germline V lookup: CDR1 MNHEY, CDR2 SMNVEV (reference sequence). V lost 0 bases to trimming and J lost 2 bases, with 11 bases between them. The CDR3 coding sequence is TGTGCCAGCAGTTTATCCTCACCCAGGGGCAATCAGCCCCAGCATTTT. Its protein product is CASSLSSPRGNQPQHF.

This clonotype was recorded at least ten times. The gene calls are TRBV7-2 and TRBJ2-3; the D gene is possibly TRBD1 (5 bases). V dropped 1 base and J dropped 3 bases, with 11 bases sitting between them. Germline V gene data show CDR1 as SGHTA and CDR2 as FQGNSA. The CDR3 is 15 residues long. In nucleotides, the CDR3 is TGTGCCAGCAGCTTAGATAACAGGAGAACAGATACGCAGTATTTT. It yields the protein CASSLDNRRTDTQYF.

On this clonotype itself: Since a much larger clone is just one base distant, this may be a read error. The chain combines TRBV18 with TRBJ2-5; no clear D. Germline V gene lookup returns CDR1 KGHSH and CDR2 LQKENI. The ends were cut back, 3 bases at V and 7 bases at J, with 24 bases in the middle. This CDR3 has 17 amino acids. The CDR3 reads CASSPTLQRIRPGTQYF. The CDR3 DNA is TGTGCCAGCTCACCCACACTTCAGCGAATTAGGCCTGGGACCCAGTACTTC. The whole variable domain, filled in from reference TRBV18 and TRBJ2-5, reads NAGVMQNPRHLVRRRGQEARLRCSPMKGHSHVYWYRQLPEEGLKFMVYLQKENIIDESGMPKERFSAEFPKEGPSILRIQQVVRGDSAAYFCASSPTLQRIRPGTQYFGPGTRLLVL.

This clonotype was seen at least ten times. J is TRBJ2-5 and V is TRBV6-2 or TRBV6-3, with D uncertain. V was cut by 4 bases and J by 0 bases, with 9 bases left in between. Germline CDR1 MNHEY, CDR2 SVGEGT. The CDR3 runs 14 residues. The CDR3 reads CASSLHMDQETQYF. DNA for the CDR3: TGTGCCAGCAGTTTGCACATGGACCAAGAGACCCAGTACTTC.

This clonotype was seen ten or more times. The chain uses TRBV28 and TRBJ1-1; D unclear. CDR3 length: 15 amino acids. Per germline, CDR1 MDHEN and CDR2 SYDVKM. Trimming left V 5 bases short and J 5 bases short, with 18 bases between. The CDR3 DNA is TGTGCCAGCAGTCCCCAAGTAGGCGGTGGAACTGAAGCTTTCTTT. It codes for CASSPQVGGGTEAFF.